One sample yielded the 10 T cell receptor beta chains listed below, sequenced in a study of response to subunit inactivated influenza vaccine. MiXCR, applied by TCRdb to the RT-PCR reads, yields one record per CDR3 protein. The sample holds hundreds of thousands of distinct CDR3 sequences, 10% to 15% seen once. Material: non-naive T cells sorted from PBMCs, obtained 14 to 15 days before vaccination. The receptors come from a man aged 45 to 65 who received an inactivated influenza vaccine.

This clonotype was counted many times. The CDR3 DNA sequence: TGCGCCAGCAGCTTGGAAGGGGGAAGGACTGAAGCTTTCTTT. Amino acid sequence: CASSLEGGRTEAFF. This chain uses TRBV5-1 with TRBJ1-1, with TRBD1 as a possible D gene (6 bases). Germline values: CDR1 SGHRS, CDR2 YFSETQ. Trimming cost V 0 bases and J 5 bases, with 11 bases left between them. The CDR3 runs to 14 residues.

The chain is built from TRBV30 and TRBJ1-6; D is unclear. CDR3 length: 16 amino acids. V was cut by 3 bases and J by 0 bases, with 12 bases left in between. The germline gives CDR1 GTSNPN, CDR2 SVGIG (reference sequence). The CDR3 DNA follows: TGTGCCTGGAGGGTGATGGCAAGCTCCTATAATTCACCCCTCCACTTT. Its protein is CAWRVMASSYNSPLHF.

In its sample, this clonotype was seen a few times. The V and J genes are TRBV29-1 and TRBJ1-3; D gene unclear. Germline V lookup: CDR1 SQVTM, CDR2 ANQGSEA. The CDR3 contains 14 residues. The V end was cut by 4 bases, the J end by 2 bases, with 12 bases between. CDR3 amino acids: CSVADGDAGNTIYF. The DNA for the CDR3 is TGCAGCGTTGCCGACGGGGATGCTGGAAACACCATATATTTT. Full variable domain (outside the CDR3, taken from reference TRBV29-1 and TRBJ1-3): SAVISQKPSRDICQRGTSLTIQCQVDSQVTMMFWYRQQPGQSLTLIATANQGSEATYESGFVIDKFPISRPNLTFSTLTVSNMSPEDSSIYLCSVADGDAGNTIYFGEGSWLTVV.

Many counts were recorded for this clonotype. The chain is built from TRBV3-1 and TRBJ2-7; the D is unclear. V lost 1 base and J 5 bases, leaving 9 bases between the germline ends. The CDR3 contains 13 residues. The germline CDR1 and CDR2 sequences are LGHDT and YNNKEL (reference sequence). CDR3 residues: CASSQGPWDEQYF. In DNA form, the CDR3 reads TGTGCCAGCAGCCAAGGCCCCTGGGACGAGCAGTACTTC.

This clonotype occurred many times. The CDR3 nucleotides are TGCGCCAGCAGCTTTCAGGGTGCAACTAATGAAAAACTGTTTTTT. This sequence encodes CASSFQGATNEKLFF. This chain uses TRBV5-1 with TRBJ1-4; TRBD1 might be the D (5 bases). V was shortened by 2 bases and J by 0 bases, with 8 bases between the two germline ends. Germline CDR1 and CDR2: SGHRS and YFSETQ. The CDR3 spans 15 residues.

V gene TRBV25-1 combines with J gene TRBJ2-5; 10 positions match TRBD2. The CDR3 contains 18 residues. In germline, CDR1 is MGHDK, CDR2 SYGVNS. V dropped 4 bases and J dropped 10; count of bases not matched to a gene: 21. CDR3 DNA: TGTGCCAGCAGTGTCCCGGCCGGTGGGAGCGGGAGGGCCGGGGACCAGTACTTC. It yields the protein CASSVPAGGSGRAGDQYF. The full variable domain, completed using reference TRBV25-1 and TRBJ2-5, is EADIYQTPRYLVIGTGKKITLECSQTMGHDKMYWYQQDPGMELHLIHYSYGVNSTEKGDLSSESTVSRIRTEHFPLTLESARPSHTSQYLCASSVPAGGSGRAGDQYFGPGTRLLVL.

The chain combines TRBV20-1 with TRBJ1-2; TRBD1 is a possible D gene (5 bases). The CDR3 is made up of 15 amino acids. The V gene lost 0 bases and the J gene lost 4 bases, with 15 bases spanning the gap. In germline, CDR1 is DFQATT, CDR2 SNEGSKA (reference sequence). The CDR3 sequence is CSARDLKGPVYGYTF. CDR3 nucleotide sequence: TGCAGTGCTAGAGATCTTAAGGGGCCGGTCTATGGCTACACCTTC.

This clonotype was counted between two and nine times. The chain carries TRBV7-9 and TRBJ2-1; TRBD2 matches at 13 bases. Per the germline V gene, CDR1 is SEHNR and CDR2 is FQNEAQ (reference sequence). J was trimmed by 4 bases and V by 5 bases; bases with no gene match: 5. The CDR3 is 16 amino acids. The CDR3 protein is CASSPTSGGPYNEQFF. The CDR3 nucleotides read TGTGCCAGCAGCCCGACTAGCGGGGGGCCATACAATGAGCAGTTCTTC.

This clonotype was recorded a few times. The chain links TRBV15 to TRBJ2-7; TRBD1 is a possible D gene (5 bases). V was clipped by 5 bases and J by 3 bases, with 8 bases between them. There are 12 residues in the CDR3. Germline CDR1 LNHNV, CDR2 YYDKDF (reference sequence). The CDR3 protein is CATSPQGYEQYF. The CDR3, as DNA: TGTGCCACCAGCCCCCAGGGCTACGAGCAGTACTTC.

This clonotype was seen more than once but under ten times. V is TRBV29-1 and J is TRBJ1-1, with D perhaps matching TRBD1 (5 bases). This CDR3 contains 12 residues. Germline V lookup: CDR1 SQVTM, CDR2 ANQGSEA. V was pared by 6 bases and J by 6 bases, with 14 bases between. CDR3 DNA: TGCAGCGTCGTCCCCGGGGGGGCTGAAGCTTTCTTT. Residues: CSVVPGGAEAFF.